The 3 T cell receptor beta chains below all came from one sample that was sequenced in a study of blood T cell repertoires in COVID-19. Libraries were prepared by immunoSEQ multiplex PCR; TCRdb keeps only in-frame clonotypes and omits some of them. Counted here are 150,000 to 200,000 clones, around nine tenths occurring once; the ten biggest clones make up around 13%. Sequenced input: peripheral blood. These receptors came from an older woman with COVID-19, enrolled during active disease.

The chain recombines TRBV11-2 with TRBJ2-2; D is unclear. The ends were cut back, 1 base at V and 6 bases at J, with 18 bases in the middle. Germline V lookup: CDR1 SGHAT, CDR2 FQNNGV. There are 17 residues in the CDR3. The DNA of the CDR3 is TGTGCCAGCAGCTTAGGACAACTTGCAGGTCCCGCCGGGGAGCTGTTTTTT. It is translated as CASSLGQLAGPAGELFF.

The chain employs TRBV6-5 and TRBJ1-5; D call uncertain. The CDR3 sequence is 14 residues long. V gave up 0 bases and J gave up 5 bases, with 8 bases separating them. Germline CDR1 is MNHEY and CDR2 is SVGAGI. In nucleotides, the CDR3 is TGTGCCAGCAGTTACTCTCACAGAGATCAGCCCCAGCATTTT. As protein: CASSYSHRDQPQHF.

This clone was detected once. The chain carries TRBV19 and TRBJ2-1; 13 bases align to TRBD2. Unmatched junction bases numbered 7, after V lost 1 base and J lost 7 bases. The CDR3 runs to 17 residues. Germline V lookup: CDR1 LNHDA, CDR2 SQIVND (reference sequence). CDR3 sequence reads: CASSIGWTSGSGNEQFF. In nucleotides, the CDR3 is TGTGCCAGTAGTATAGGTTGGACTAGCGGGAGCGGTAATGAGCAGTTCTTC.